This entry is about one TCR beta chain. Its antigen is currently unknown. The data originate from a study of CD8 T cells in Susac syndrome. Study summary: Patients with Susac syndrome were therapy-naive, taking corticosteroids, with some also receiving intravenous immunoglobulin, or taking intravenous immunoglobulin alone at the time their blood was drawn. General study points: Susac CD8+ clonal expansion peaked in TEMRA cells and active patients.

Each Susac syndrome patient had definite or probable disease by recently defined criteria. TEMRA cells were FACS-enriched and CD8+ and CD4+ T cells negatively isolated. Germline V gene lookup returns CDR1 SGHNT and CDR2 YYREEE (reference sequence). The length of the CDR3 is 15 residues. V lost 0 bases, J lost 4 bases, and 4 bases stayed unmatched. With random hexamers, roughly 0.45 to 1 ug RNA was reverse transcribed. From the immunoSEQ multiplex PCR reads, TCRdb called clonotypes with MiXCR, one entry per CDR3 protein. Of 80,000 to 90,000 distinct CDR3 sequences in the sample, about 95% were seen once.

The chain is built from TRBV5-4 and TRBJ2-7; TRBD2 matches 10 bases. This clonotype was sampled from a human donor with Susac syndrome. What was sequenced was CD8+ T cells from PBMCs. CDR3 region: CASSLGLAGEYEQYF. The CDR3 region has the DNA TGTGCCAGCAGCTTGGGGCTAGCGGGAGAATACGAGCAGTACTTC.